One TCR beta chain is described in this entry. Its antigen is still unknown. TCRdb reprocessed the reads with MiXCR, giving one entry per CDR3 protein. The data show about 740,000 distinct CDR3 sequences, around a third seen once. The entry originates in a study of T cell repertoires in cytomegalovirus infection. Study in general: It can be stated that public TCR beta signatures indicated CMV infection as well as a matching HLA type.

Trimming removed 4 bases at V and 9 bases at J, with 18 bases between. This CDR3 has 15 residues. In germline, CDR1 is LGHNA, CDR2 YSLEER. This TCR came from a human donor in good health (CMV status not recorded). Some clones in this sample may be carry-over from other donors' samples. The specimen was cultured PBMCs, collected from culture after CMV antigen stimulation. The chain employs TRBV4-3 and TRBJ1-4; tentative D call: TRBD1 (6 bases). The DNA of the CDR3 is TGCGCCAGCAGCCCCAGACCGGGACACCGCAAAAAACTGTTTTTT. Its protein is CASSPRPGHRKKLFF.